Following are 16 T cell receptor beta chains from one sample sequenced in a study of shared clonotypes between healthy human individuals. The table came from immunoSEQ multiplex PCR; TCRdb's copy has only in-frame clones and leaves some out. The data contain 1.5 million to 2.5 million clones, roughly 95% of them singletons. Naivety among CD8 cells was defined by CD45RO negativity and positive CCR7 selection, thereby excluding terminally differentiated effector memory CD45RA+ cells. Material: naive CD8+ T cells sorted from blood. These receptors were obtained from a man aged 18 to 30 in good health.

This CDR3 is CASSLFLGGSNSPLHF. In nucleotides, the CDR3 is TGTGCCAGCAGCTTATTTTTAGGGGGCAGTAATTCACCCCTCCACTTT. The chain has TRBV7-6 and TRBJ1-6; 7 bases fit TRBD1. The CDR3 runs to 16 residues. V lost 2 bases, J lost 6 bases, and 7 bases stayed unmatched. The germline CDR1 and CDR2 sequences are SGHVS and FNYEAQ.

This chain connects TRBV9 to TRBJ2-7; D is perhaps TRBD2 (6 bases). The V end lost 4 bases, the J end lost 2 bases, and 13 bases lay between the germline ends. Germline CDR1 reads SGDLS; CDR2 reads YYNGEE. CDR3 length equals 14 residues. CDR3 bases: TGTGCCAGCAGCCCAGCGACTAGAACCTACGAGCAGTACTTC. This translates into CASSPATRTYEQYF.

This clone was detected once. The V gene is TRBV5-1, the J gene TRBJ2-1; D possibly matches TRBD1 or TRBD2 (5 bases each). The CDR3 length is 15 residues. The V gene's germline CDR1 is SGHRS and CDR2 YFSETQ. With 4 bases removed from V and 3 bases from J, the gap between germline ends came to 14 bases. The CDR3 coding sequence is TGCGCCAGCAGCCTCCTCCGGGGCGGCTACAATGAGCAGTTCTTC. Protein product: CASSLLRGGYNEQFF.

This chain uses TRBV4-1 with TRBJ2-7; D is undetermined. Germline V CDR1 and CDR2: MGHRA, YSYEKL. The V gene lost 4 bases and the J gene lost 4 bases, with 11 bases spanning the gap. This CDR3 has 13 residues. As DNA, the CDR3 is TGCGCCAGCAGCCCAGAACCGCGGTACGAGCAGTACTTC. Translating it yields CASSPEPRYEQYF.

Concerning this clone itself: At the DNA level, this CDR3 is encoded by other sequences in the same sample as well. The chain carries TRBV9 and TRBJ2-3; D may match TRBD1 or TRBD2 (5 bases each). Looked up from germline, CDR1 is SGDLS and CDR2 is YYNGEE. V shed 0 bases and J shed 3 bases, with 8 bases lying between them. The CDR3 spans 14 residues. Here the CDR3 DNA reads TGTGCCAGCAGCGTAGAAGGGACGACAGATACGCAGTATTTT. It is translated as CASSVEGTTDTQYF.

DNA for the CDR3: TGTGCCAGCAGCTTGGTTGTGGGAAACACTGAAGCTTTCTTT. It is translated as CASSLVVGNTEAFF. This sequence joins TRBV7-9 and TRBJ1-1; D uncertain. The CDR3 contains 14 residues. V lost 3 bases, J lost 2 bases, and 10 bases lay in between. The germline V gene encodes CDR1 SEHNR and CDR2 FQNEAQ (reference sequence).

CDR3 residues: CASSLDLGANQPQHF. The CDR3 nucleotides read TGCGCCAGCAGCCTGGACTTAGGGGCCAATCAGCCCCAGCATTTT. This chain uses TRBV4-3 with TRBJ1-5; tentatively, D is TRBD1 (5 bases). This CDR3 contains 15 residues. The ends were cut back, 4 bases at V and 3 bases at J, with 13 bases in the middle. From germline, CDR1 is LGHNA and CDR2 YSLEER.

On this clone itself: One junction end disagrees with the germline gene, perhaps due to a read error. This chain uses TRBV7-9 with TRBJ2-7; 9 bases are shared with TRBD1. The CDR3 loop spans 15 amino acids. The germline CDR1 and CDR2 sequences are SEHNR and FQNEAQ (reference sequence). The chain's CDR3 is CASSLGQGNSYEQYF. Written as DNA, the CDR3 is TGTGCCAGCAGTTTAGGACAGGGGAATTCCTACGAGCAGTACTTC.

The chain joins TRBV7-9 to TRBJ1-5, with D possibly TRBD1 on 5 matching bases. Germline CDR1 SEHNR, CDR2 FQNEAQ (reference sequence). V dropped 4 bases and J dropped 2 bases, with 9 bases sitting between them. The CDR3 is 14 amino acids. CDR3 protein: CASSSGPRNQPQHF. CDR3 DNA: TGTGCCAGCAGCTCGGGACCGCGCAATCAGCCCCAGCATTTT.

This clone was observed once. The chain recombines TRBV4-1 with TRBJ2-1, with unresolved D. This CDR3 has 15 amino acids. CDR1 and CDR2 from the germline V gene are MGHRA and YSYEKL. Between the trimmed V and J ends, which lost 3 bases and 2 bases, there was a span of 11 bases. CDR3 sequence: CASSHRDGPYNEQFF. CDR3 DNA sequence: TGCGCCAGCAGCCACAGAGACGGCCCCTACAATGAGCAGTTCTTC.

This clone showed up just a few times. The rearrangement joins TRBV5-4 to TRBJ1-1, with no clear D. The CDR3 runs to 14 residues. Trimming shortened V by 0 bases and J by 5 bases, and 11 bases separated the two germline ends. Germline-derived CDR1 and CDR2 are SGHNT and YYREEE (reference sequence). CDR3 loop: CASSLGQDPTEAFF. The DNA of the CDR3 is TGTGCCAGCAGCTTGGGGCAGGACCCTACTGAAGCTTTCTTT.

The chain has TRBV29-1 and TRBJ1-2, with 7 bases lining up with TRBD1. Germline CDR1 is SQVTM and CDR2 is ANQGSEA. With 4 bases clipped from V and 2 bases from J, the junction kept 7 bases outside the gene matches. This CDR3 has 14 residues. This CDR3 is CSVVGQVTNYGYTF. CDR3 nucleotides: TGCAGCGTTGTAGGACAGGTGACCAACTATGGCTACACCTTC.

The chain is built from TRBV12-1 and TRBJ1-6. TRBV12-1 is noted as a pseudogene. CDR3 length equals 16 residues. The CDR3 region is CASSLGGRGHNSPLHF. The CDR3 bases are TGTGCCAGCAGCCTCGGGGGCAGGGGACATAATTCACCCCTCCACTTT.

The J gene is TRBJ2-5, the V gene TRBV9; 8 nucleotides line up with TRBD1. V trimming: 3 bases; J trimming: 5 bases; junction bases outside the gene matches: 9. Germline values: CDR1 SGDLS, CDR2 YYNGEE. There are 15 residues in the CDR3. The CDR3 nucleotides read TGTGCCAGCAGCGGCGGACAGGGAGGTAGGGAGACCCAGTACTTC. Protein: CASSGGQGGRETQYF.

V and J are TRBV2 and TRBJ2-3, with 9 nucleotides matching TRBD1. The CDR3 is 16 residues long. Trimming cost V 2 bases and J 0 bases; bases outside gene matches: 3. Germline V gives CDR1 SNHLY, CDR2 FYNNEI. CDR3 sequence: CASSETGGRSTDTQYF. The DNA for the CDR3 is TGTGCCAGCAGTGAAACAGGGGGCCGGAGCACAGATACGCAGTATTTT.

CDR3 sequence (DNA): TGCAGCGTTGTAATACCCCACGAGCAGTACTTC. Translation gives CSVVIPHEQYF. This rearrangement joins TRBV29-1 to TRBJ2-7; D not resolved. Deletions cut 4 bases from V and 5 bases from J, with 9 bases between. Germline values: CDR1 SQVTM, CDR2 ANQGSEA. The CDR3 sequence is 11 residues long.